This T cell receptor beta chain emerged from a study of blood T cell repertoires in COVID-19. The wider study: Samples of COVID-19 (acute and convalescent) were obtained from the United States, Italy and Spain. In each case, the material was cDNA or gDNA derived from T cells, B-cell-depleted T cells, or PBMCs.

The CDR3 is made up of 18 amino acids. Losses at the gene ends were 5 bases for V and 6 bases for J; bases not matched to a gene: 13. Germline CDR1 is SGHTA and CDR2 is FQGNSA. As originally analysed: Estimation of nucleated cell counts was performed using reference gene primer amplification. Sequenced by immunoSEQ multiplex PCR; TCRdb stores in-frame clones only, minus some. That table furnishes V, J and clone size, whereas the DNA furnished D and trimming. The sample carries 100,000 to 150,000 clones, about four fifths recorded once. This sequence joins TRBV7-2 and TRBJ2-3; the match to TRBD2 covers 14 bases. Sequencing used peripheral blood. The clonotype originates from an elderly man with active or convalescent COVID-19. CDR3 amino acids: CASSTRLAGGPREDTQYF. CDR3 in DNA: TGTGCCAGCAGCACCCGACTAGCGGGGGGGCCCCGGGAGGATACGCAGTATTTT.